These T cell receptor beta chains were read from a single sample in a study of blood T cell repertoires in COVID-19. The assay was immunoSEQ multiplex PCR, and TCRdb's table has in-frame clones only and misses some. The sample gives over 450,000 clones, 85% to 90% of which show up once; 7.5% to 9% is in the top ten. The sequencing sample was made of peripheral blood. The receptors here all came from a woman aged 45-65 years with COVID-19, enrolled during active disease. The CDR3 runs from the conserved cysteine through the conserved F or W. The D gene is left open where the match is weak. Rows may omit the clone size; those that give it use once, few, many or a size class.

clone_size,j_call,v_call,d_call,cdr3_nt,cdr3_aa
-,TRBJ1-2,TRBV6-1,-,TGTGCCAGCAGTGAAAGTGGACAGTTCTATGGCTACACCTTC,CASSESGQFYGYTF
-,TRBJ1-2,TRBV6-1,-,TGTGCCAGCAGTCGGACGGGGGGCGGCGGCTACACCTTC,CASSRTGGGGYTF
-,TRBJ1-1,TRBV6-5,TRBD1,TGTGCCAGCAGTAGCACAGGGGCGAACACTGAAGCTTTCTTT,CASSSTGANTEAFF
-,TRBJ1-5,TRBV2,TRBD1,TGTGCCAGCAGTGTGGACAGGATCAATCAGCCCCAGCATTTT,CASSVDRINQPQHF
-,TRBJ1-2,TRBV5-1,TRBD1,TGCGCCAGCAGCTTAGGACAGGGGAATGGCTACACCTTC,CASSLGQGNGYTF
once,TRBJ1-1,TRBV2,-,TGTGCCAGCAGCGATACGGGGAACACTGAAGCTTTCTTT,CASSDTGNTEAFF
once,TRBJ2-5,TRBV5-4,-,TGTGCCAGCAGCTTAGAGGCCGGACAAGAGACCCAGTACTTC,CASSLEAGQETQYF
-,TRBJ1-3,TRBV10-3,-,TGTGCCATCAGGGGCTCTCAGGGATCTGGAAACACCATATATTTT,CAIRGSQGSGNTIYF
-,TRBJ2-1,TRBV6-5,TRBD1,TGTGCCAGCAGGGACAGGGGTTATTTGGATGAGCAGTTCTTC,CASRDRGYLDEQFF
-,TRBJ1-5,TRBV6-1,-,TGTGCCAGCAGTGAAGGGACAGGCAATCAGCCCCAGCATTTT,CASSEGTGNQPQHF
-,TRBJ1-4,TRBV5-8,TRBD1,TGTGCCAGCAGCCCCTGGCAGGGGGCGGAAAAACTGTTTTTT,CASSPWQGAEKLFF
few,TRBJ1-5,TRBV28,TRBD1,TGTGCCAGCGAAGACAGGGGCAATCAGCCCCAGCATTTT,CASEDRGNQPQHF
-,TRBJ1-2,TRBV6-5,TRBD1,TGTGCCAGCAGTTACTCGAGACCCGACAGGGGATATGGCTACACCTTC,CASSYSRPDRGYGYTF
-,TRBJ1-1,TRBV29-1,-,TGCAGCGTTGAACTACAGGCCTCGAACACTGAAGCTTTCTTT,CSVELQASNTEAFF
-,TRBJ2-7,TRBV4-1,TRBD1,TGCGCCAGCAGCCAAACCACAGGACAGGGATTGTACGAGCAGTACTTC,CASSQTTGQGLYEQYF
-,TRBJ2-3,TRBV6-4,-,TGTGCCAGCAGTGACAGGGAGACAGATACGCAGTATTTT,CASSDRETDTQYF
-,TRBJ2-7,TRBV29-1,-,TGCAGCGTTGCTACGGGGGATTACGAGCAGTACTTC,CSVATGDYEQYF
-,TRBJ1-2,TRBV6-1,-,TGTGCCAGCAGTGAGGAACCGGGAAAAAAGCTAAGTTATGGCTACACCTTC,CASSEEPGKKLSYGYTF
-,TRBJ1-6,TRBV5-4,-,TGTGCCAGCAGCTTGGAGCCCAATTCACCCCTCCACTTT,CASSLEPNSPLHF
-,TRBJ1-2,TRBV4-1,TRBD1,TGCGCCAGCAGCCAAATTCCGGGACAGGGCCTCTATGGCTACACCTTC,CASSQIPGQGLYGYTF
-,TRBJ2-1,TRBV10-2,-,TGCGCCAGCAGTGAGGCCGGCGGGGGCCTAAACTACAATGAGCAGTTCTTC,CASSEAGGGLNYNEQFF
-,TRBJ1-6,TRBV6-1,-,TGTGCCAGCAGTTATAGGGGTACGGATTCACCCCTCCACTTT,CASSYRGTDSPLHF
-,TRBJ1-3,TRBV5-4,TRBD1,TGTGCCAGCAGCCCCGGACAGGGGGCAGGTGGAAACACCATATATTTT,CASSPGQGAGGNTIYF
-,TRBJ2-2,TRBV27,-,TGTGCCAGCAGTCTCCCTACCGGGGAGCTGTTTTTT,CASSLPTGELFF
-,TRBJ1-6,TRBV7-3,TRBD1,TGTGCCAGCAGCTTAATGTGGGACAGGGCGGCCTATAATTCACCCCTCCACTTT,CASSLMWDRAAYNSPLHF
-,TRBJ1-2,TRBV28,TRBD1,TGTGCCAGCTATCCCCTGGGACAGGGGATCCATGGCTACACCTTC,CASYPLGQGIHGYTF
-,TRBJ2-1,TRBV19,-,TGTGCCAGTAGTATCCACCCTGGCAGGGGCTCCTACAATGAGCAGTTCTTC,CASSIHPGRGSYNEQFF
-,TRBJ1-6,TRBV7-3,-,TGTGCCAGCAGCTTAACCCGGGGGTTGGGATCACCCCTCCACTTT,CASSLTRGLGSPLHF
once,TRBJ2-7,TRBV27,-,TGTGCCAGCAGCTACGGACAGAAGTTCTACGAGCAGTACTTC,CASSYGQKFYEQYF
-,TRBJ2-6,TRBV9,TRBD1,TGTGCCAGCAGCGCGGCAGGGACAGGGGGCGTCGGACCTGGGGCCAACGTCCTGACTTTC,CASSAAGTGGVGPGANVLTF
-,TRBJ2-1,TRBV12-3/TRBV12-4,TRBD1,TGTGCCAGCAGAGGGACAGGGGGCTATGAGCAGTTCTTC,CASRGTGGYEQFF
-,TRBJ1-2,TRBV20-1,-,TGCAGTGCTAGTACAGGGTTCTATGGCTACACCTTC,CSASTGFYGYTF
-,TRBJ1-1,TRBV29-1,TRBD1,TGCAGCGTTTTGAGGATCAGGGGGACTGAAGCTTTCTTT,CSVLRIRGTEAFF
-,TRBJ2-5,TRBV7-9,-,TGTGCCAAGGGAGTACAAGAGACCCAGTACTTC,CAKGVQETQYF
-,TRBJ1-1,TRBV3-1/TRBV3-2,-,TGTGCCAGCAGCCAATCAGACAGGAACACTGAAGCTTTCTTT,CASSQSDRNTEAFF
-,TRBJ2-3,TRBV9,TRBD2,TGTGCCAGCAGCGTCGGAGCGGGGGGGCCCACAGATACGCAGTATTTT,CASSVGAGGPTDTQYF
-,TRBJ1-2,TRBV27,-,TGTGCCAGCAGTTTCATCGGGGAGGGTGGCTACACCTTC,CASSFIGEGGYTF
-,TRBJ1-1,TRBV19,TRBD1,TGTGCCAGTAGTCCTAGGACAGGGGGTAAGAGATCTGCGGACACTGAAGCTTTCTTT,CASSPRTGGKRSADTEAFF
-,TRBJ2-7,TRBV5-1,TRBD2,TGCGCCAGCAGCTTGGCGGGAGGGACTCGACTCGGCGAGCAGTACTTC,CASSLAGGTRLGEQYF
once,TRBJ1-2,TRBV6-5,TRBD1,TGTGCCAGCAGACCGGACAGGGGGCGGGTTGGCTACACCTTC,CASRPDRGRVGYTF
many,TRBJ1-6,TRBV10-3,-,TGTGCCATCAGTGATATCAGGGGAAATTCACCCCTCCACTTT,CAISDIRGNSPLHF
-,TRBJ1-1,TRBV14,-,TGTGCCAGCAGCCGTTATACTGAAGCTTTCTTT,CASSRYTEAFF
-,TRBJ2-7,TRBV6-5,TRBD1,TGTGCCAGCAGTTACGGGGGACAGGGGGCTTACGAGCAGTACTTC,CASSYGGQGAYEQYF
-,TRBJ1-6,TRBV9,TRBD1,TGTGCCAGCAGCCTAGGGACAGACAATTCACCCCTCCACTTT,CASSLGTDNSPLHF
-,TRBJ2-7,TRBV20-1,TRBD2,TGCAGTGCTAGACTAGCGGGGGAGCAGTACTTC,CSARLAGEQYF
-,TRBJ1-3,TRBV30,-,TGTGCCTGGAGTGTAGGGAGCTCTGGAAACACCATATATTTT,CAWSVGSSGNTIYF
-,TRBJ1-1,TRBV11-3,-,TGTGCCAGCAGCTTAGGAAATCCCAACATGAACACTGAAGCTTTCTTT,CASSLGNPNMNTEAFF
once,TRBJ1-1,TRBV2,TRBD1,TGTGCCAGCATGACAGGGCGGATGAACACTGAAGCTTTCTTT,CASMTGRMNTEAFF
-,TRBJ2-1,TRBV7-3,TRBD2,TGTGCCAGCAGCTGGGCGGGAGACGGGGAGCAGTTCTTC,CASSWAGDGEQFF
once,TRBJ1-3,TRBV29-1,-,TGCAGCGTTGAAGAGGCGGGGGGCGGTGGAAACACCATATATTTT,CSVEEAGGGGNTIYF
-,TRBJ2-4,TRBV6-5,TRBD1,TGTGCCAGCAGGGGCCTGACAGGGGATCAGTACTTC,CASRGLTGDQYF
-,TRBJ1-4,TRBV6-2/TRBV6-3,-,TGTGCCAGCAGTTACGGGGGGAAACTGTTTTTT,CASSYGGKLFF
-,TRBJ1-1,TRBV5-5,TRBD1,TGTGCCAGCAGCTTAACAGGGGTTTCCACTGAAGCTTTCTTT,CASSLTGVSTEAFF
-,TRBJ2-6,TRBV29-1,-,TGCAGCGCTATTACAGGAGCGAGCTCTGGGGCCAACGTCCTGACTTTC,CSAITGASSGANVLTF
few,TRBJ1-5,TRBV12-3/TRBV12-4,-,TGTGCCAGCAGTGGCCCGGGTCAGCCCCAGCATTTT,CASSGPGQPQHF
-,TRBJ1-3,TRBV4-1,-,TGCGCCAGCAGCCAAGAGGGCCAAGGACATGGAAACACCATATATTTT,CASSQEGQGHGNTIYF
few,TRBJ2-1,TRBV5-1,TRBD2,TGCGCCAGCAGCCTCGGGCCGGGGGGTGAGCAGTTCTTC,CASSLGPGGEQFF
-,TRBJ2-1,TRBV12-3/TRBV12-4,-,TGTGCCAGCAGTTTAAATAGTTACGATGAGCAGTTCTTC,CASSLNSYDEQFF
-,TRBJ1-1,TRBV7-8,-,TGTGCCAGCAGCTTAGCGCTTAGAGGGGAGGAGGACACTGAAGCTTTCTTT,CASSLALRGEEDTEAFF